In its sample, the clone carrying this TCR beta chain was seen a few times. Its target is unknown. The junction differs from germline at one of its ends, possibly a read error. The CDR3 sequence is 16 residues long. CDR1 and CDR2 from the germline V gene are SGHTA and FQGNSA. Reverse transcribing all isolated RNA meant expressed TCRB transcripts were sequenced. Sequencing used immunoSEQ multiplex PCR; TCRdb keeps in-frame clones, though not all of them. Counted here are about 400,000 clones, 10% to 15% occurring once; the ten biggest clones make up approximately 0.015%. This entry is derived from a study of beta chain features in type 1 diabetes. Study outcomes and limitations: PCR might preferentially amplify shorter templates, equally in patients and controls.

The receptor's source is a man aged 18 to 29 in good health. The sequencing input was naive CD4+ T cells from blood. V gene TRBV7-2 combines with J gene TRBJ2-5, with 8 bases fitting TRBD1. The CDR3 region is CASSQGQGEYQETQYF. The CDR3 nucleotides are TGCGCCAGCAGCCAAGGACAGGGAGAGTACCAAGAGACCCAGTACTTC.